This TCR beta chain was captured by sequencing in a study of T cell responses to AZD1222 COVID-19 vaccine. Regarding the study as a whole: Without day 14 samples, only post-peak T cell repertoires were studied. Spike was spanned by vaccine-associated CD4 TCRs, with dominance at 160-218 and 743-854. Donors skewed white British and female; clonal diversity was possibly underestimated. At study baseline, merely several AZD1222 recipients were seropositive.

Of note for this clone: Its target is unknown.

The V and J ends lost 4 bases and 0 bases, in that order; junction bases with no gene match: 3. The CDR3 extends over 15 amino acids. The germline CDR1 and CDR2 sequences are LGHDT and YNNKEL (reference sequence). Only in-frame clones appear in the TCRdb table, and some are missing; sequencing was by immunoSEQ multiplex PCR. This sample has some 120,000 clones, with about 90% found just once. The specimen comprised peripheral blood, sampled on day 0 of AZD1222 vaccination. This receptor was obtained from an adult in good health. V gene TRBV3-1 (or the pseudogene TRBV3-2) combines with J gene TRBJ2-1; 7 nucleotides align to TRBD2. This CDR3 is CASSPGGSSYNEQFF. CDR3 nucleotide sequence: TGTGCCAGCAGCCCCGGCGGGAGCTCCTACAATGAGCAGTTCTTC.